The clone carrying this T cell receptor (beta chain) occurred a few times. Its target is unknown. These data belong to a study of T cells after yellow fever vaccination. Study conclusions and caveats: One caveat is that FACS-sorted repertoires could contain abundant clonotypes contaminating from the bulk population. Booster sampling recovered most clones from primary vaccination (roughly 96% CD4, around 90% CD8). A minor fraction of clonotypes spanned both CD4 and CD8 compartments.

This CDR3 region has 14 residues. The germline CDR1 and CDR2 sequences are SGHRS and YFSETQ. J lost 9 bases, V lost 5 bases, and 9 bases had no gene match. TCRdb analysed the 5' RACE reads with MiXCR anew, one entry per CDR3 protein. The sample consists of about 230,000 distinct CDR3 sequences, 6% to 8% of them appearing once. The sequence came from a man younger than 40 who received the YFV17D yellow fever vaccine. The gene calls are TRBV5-1 and TRBJ2-1; TRBD2 aligns across 9 bases. The source material was CD4+ T cells sorted from PBMCs, sampled on the day of the yellow fever booster vaccination. CDR3 coding DNA: TGCGCCAGCAGAGCCGGCGGGAGGGGGGGTGAGCAGTTCTTC. It encodes CASRAGGRGGEQFF.